This T cell receptor beta chain was documented in a study of identical twins. TCRdb reprocessed the 5' RACE reads with MiXCR, giving one entry per CDR3 protein. The repertoire includes roughly 700,000 distinct CDR3 sequences, 8.6% of them detected once, and 0.98% sits in the top ten. Germline loops: CDR1 SNHLY, CDR2 FYNNEI. J gave up 4 bases and V 7 bases, and 5 bases lay outside the gene matches. The CDR3 consists of 14 residues. This clonotype has at least ten counts. The sample also formed part of further work on yellow fever vaccine responses in identical twins.

This clonotype originated in a woman aged 18-30 years in good health. Sequencing input: PBMCs. The V gene is TRBV2, the J gene TRBJ2-7, with TRBD2 matching 12 bases. In nucleotides, the CDR3 is TGTGCCAGCACCGTCCTAGCGGGAGGGTACGAGCAGTACTTC. Residues: CASTVLAGGYEQYF.